A single sample is the source of the 17 T cell receptor beta chains below, sequenced in a study of blood T cell repertoires in COVID-19. Here immunoSEQ multiplex PCR was the method, and the copy in TCRdb shows in-frame clones only, minus some. The data hold under 150,000 clones, with approximately 87% observed a single time. Sample: peripheral blood. Receptors originate from an older man with active COVID-19.

The CDR3 is CASSGWGDRGTDTQYF. The CDR3, as DNA: TGTGCCAGCAGTGGGTGGGGGGATCGGGGCACAGATACGCAGTATTTT. V usage is TRBV2 and J usage is TRBJ2-3; D might be TRBD2 (6 bases). Germline CDR1 SNHLY, CDR2 FYNNEI. With 4 bases removed from V and 1 base from J, the gap between germline ends came to 15 bases. The CDR3 covers 16 residues.

The CDR3 region is CATSREKTGGRTGELFF. CDR3 sequence (DNA): TGTGCCACCAGCAGAGAAAAGACAGGGGGACGCACCGGGGAGCTGTTTTTT. This chain connects TRBV15 to TRBJ2-2; TRBD1 matches at 9 bases. The CDR3 sequence is 17 residues long. CDR1 is LNHNV and CDR2 is YYDKDF in the germline V gene (reference sequence). V was pared by 0 bases and J by 4 bases, with 6 bases of the junction left unmatched.

The J gene is TRBJ2-5, the V gene TRBV10-3, with 11 bases aligning to TRBD2. The CDR3 loop spans 14 amino acids. From germline, CDR1 is ENHRY and CDR2 SYGVKD. V lost 6 bases to trimming and J lost 5 bases; unmatched junction nucleotides: 5. The chain's CDR3 is CAIRETSGVETQYF. DNA of the CDR3: TGTGCCATCAGAGAGACTAGCGGGGTGGAGACCCAGTACTTC.

This clone was seen more than once but under ten times. Distinct nucleotide sequences in the sample also encode this CDR3. The gene calls are TRBV6-6 and TRBJ1-5; a possible D gene is TRBD1 (5 bases). This CDR3 region has 12 residues. Germline CDR1 and CDR2: MNHNY and SVGAGI (reference sequence). Between the trimmed V and J ends, which lost 6 bases and 2 bases, there was a span of 5 bases. The CDR3: CASRGGNQPQHF. The CDR3, as DNA: TGTGCCAGCAGAGGGGGCAATCAGCCCCAGCATTTT.

V and J are TRBV18 and TRBJ2-5; 7 positions agree with TRBD2. Per germline, CDR1 KGHSH and CDR2 LQKENI. The V segment lost 1 base and the J segment 5 bases; nucleotides outside the gene matches: 7. The CDR3 sequence is 15 residues long. CDR3 sequence reads: CASSPRSGTGETQYF. CDR3 nucleotide sequence: TGTGCCAGCTCACCACGGAGCGGGACCGGCGAGACCCAGTACTTC.

The rearrangement joins TRBV10-3 to TRBJ2-7; 12 bases line up with TRBD2. CDR1 is ENHRY, CDR2 SYGVKD, per germline. This CDR3 has 15 residues. V shed 11 bases and J 6 bases; nucleotides not matched to a gene: 14. CDR3 amino acids: CASSPLAGGGGEQYF. The DNA of the CDR3 is TGTGCCTCATCACCTCTAGCGGGAGGGGGGGGCGAGCAGTACTTC.

The V gene is TRBV6-5, the J gene TRBJ1-2, with D hard to call. V was shortened by 6 bases and J by 3 bases, with 14 bases between the two germline ends. CDR3 length: 14 amino acids. Germline-derived CDR1 and CDR2 are MNHEY and SVGAGI. CDR3 nucleotide sequence: TGTGCCAGCAGCCGGGTCGGGGTCGACTATGGCTACACCTTC. Translation gives CASSRVGVDYGYTF.

The chain links TRBV10-2 to TRBJ2-2; D might be TRBD2 (5 bases). In germline, CDR1 is WSHSY, CDR2 SAAADI. V was cut by 3 bases and J by 7 bases, with 6 bases left in between. The CDR3 runs 12 residues. CDR3 DNA sequence: TGCGCCAGCAGTGACGGGAACGGGGAGCTGTTTTTT. This translates into CASSDGNGELFF.

The CDR3 coding sequence is TGTGCCAGCAGTTACTCCCGGGAGGGCTACGAGCAGTACTTC. This codes for CASSYSREGYEQYF. V usage is TRBV6-5 and J usage is TRBJ2-7, with 8 bases aligning to TRBD2. CDR1 and CDR2 (germline): MNHEY, SVGAGI. The CDR3 extends over 14 amino acids. J was trimmed by 3 bases and V by 0 bases; bases with no gene match: 1.

V is TRBV18 and J is TRBJ1-6, with D unclear. CDR3 length: 13 residues. The V end lost 5 bases, the J end lost 8 bases, and 10 bases lay between the germline ends. Germline V gives CDR1 KGHSH, CDR2 LQKENI. CDR3: CASSANPDSPLHF. In DNA form, the CDR3 reads TGTGCCAGCTCAGCTAATCCTGATTCACCCCTCCACTTT.

J is TRBJ1-6 and V is TRBV7-9, with TRBD1 matching over 11 bases. Trimming took 0 bases from V and 10 from J; bases not matched to a gene: 5. This CDR3 is 16 amino acids long. Germline values: CDR1 SEHNR, CDR2 FQNEAQ (reference sequence). The CDR3 loop is CASSLAGTGGRSPLHF. In DNA, the CDR3 is TGTGCCAGCAGCTTAGCTGGGACAGGGGGTAGGTCACCCCTCCACTTT.

This clone was detected only once. The genes are TRBV5-1 and TRBJ2-5, with 8 bases that match TRBD1. Unmatched junction bases numbered 4, after V lost 2 bases and J lost 10 bases. Germline CDR1 reads SGHRS; CDR2 reads YFSETQ. The CDR3 runs 12 residues. CDR3 protein: CASSFQGASQYF. For the CDR3, the DNA is TGCGCCAGCAGCTTTCAGGGGGCGAGCCAGTACTTC.

V is TRBV5-6 and J is TRBJ1-6; perhaps TRBD1 as D (6 bases). Between the trimmed V and J ends, which lost 4 bases and 10 bases, there was a span of 15 bases. The CDR3 runs to 14 residues. Germline-derived CDR1 and CDR2 are SGHDT and YYEEEE. The CDR3 region is CASSGGGQGSPLHF. CDR3 nucleotides: TGTGCCAGCAGCGGGGGGGGCCAGGGGTCACCCCTCCACTTT.

On this clone itself: One end of the junction is discordant with germline, which a read error may explain. The CDR3 loop reads CATVVDRGNRPQHF. Written as DNA, the CDR3 is TGTGCCACCGTTGTGGACAGGGGGAATCGGCCCCAGCATTTT. V gene TRBV28 combines with J gene TRBJ1-5; 10 bases agree with TRBD1. The length of the CDR3 is 14 residues. The V gene's germline CDR1 is MDHEN and CDR2 SYDVKM.

This clone was detected a few times. The V and J genes are TRBV27 and TRBJ2-7, with 12 bases identical to TRBD2. Germline V gene lookup returns CDR1 MNHEY and CDR2 SMNVEV (reference sequence). The junction had 5 bases not matched to a gene; V was cut back by 6 bases and J by 2 bases. The CDR3 spans 15 residues. The CDR3 protein is CASSPGLAGPYEQYF. The CDR3 nucleotides are TGTGCCAGCAGCCCCGGACTAGCGGGACCCTACGAGCAGTACTTC.

This sequence joins TRBV19 and TRBJ2-7, with a weak D call TRBD2 (6 bases). The CDR3 runs 15 residues. V shed 0 bases and J shed 4 bases, with 13 bases lying between them. Per germline, CDR1 LNHDA and CDR2 SQIVND (reference sequence). The CDR3 region is CASSIDEGLRYEQYF. As DNA, the CDR3 is TGTGCCAGTAGTATAGATGAGGGACTGCGGTACGAGCAGTACTTC.

This clone was seen once. The chain is built from TRBV10-2 and TRBJ2-1, with D possibly matching TRBD2 (6 bases). Germline CDR1 is WSHSY and CDR2 is SAAADI. V lost 4 bases to trimming and J lost 8 bases, with 9 bases between them. The CDR3 is 12 amino acids. DNA of the CDR3: TGCGCCAGCAGTGTTGCGGGGTATGAGCAGTTCTTC. This encodes CASSVAGYEQFF.